This entry lists 3 T cell receptor beta chains sequenced from one sample in a study of T cell repertoires and Cas9 in healthy adults. This table comes from immunoSEQ multiplex PCR, and its TCRdb copy is limited to in-frame clones, with some not included. Seen here are tens of thousands of clones, 80% to 95% observed once, and the top ten hold more than 0.7%. The sequenced material came from CD4+ effector T cells (CD127+, CD25-, CD137-, CD154-) from PBMCs; culture status not recorded. The source is a human donor in good health.

The chain carries TRBV19 and TRBJ2-1, with 8 bases fitting TRBD2. CDR1 and CDR2 (germline): LNHDA, SQIVND (reference sequence). This CDR3 is 16 amino acids long. J gave up 3 bases and V 2 bases, and 6 bases lay outside the gene matches. The CDR3 is CASSISSGRNYNEQFF. DNA of the CDR3: TGTGCCAGTAGTATATCTAGCGGGCGAAACTACAATGAGCAGTTCTTC.

The chain joins TRBV2 to TRBJ1-1; maybe TRBD1 (6 bases). Germline V gene lookup returns CDR1 SNHLY and CDR2 FYNNEI. V was clipped by 7 bases and J by 1 base, with 13 bases between them. The CDR3 runs to 14 residues. CDR3 amino acids: CASTGGRGNTEAFF. Written as DNA, the CDR3 is TGTGCCAGCACGGGGGGCAGGGGGAACACTGAAGCTTTCTTT.

The chain links TRBV5-1 to TRBJ2-3, with D possibly being TRBD2 (7 bases). This CDR3 is built from 14 residues. Trimming stripped 2 bases from V and 5 bases from J, with 12 bases between. CDR1 and CDR2 (germline): SGHRS, YFSETQ. CDR3 nucleotide sequence: TGCGCCAGCAGCTTAGGGGGGGTCCAAGATACGCAGTATTTT. Translation gives CASSLGGVQDTQYF.